This T cell receptor (beta chain) was found in a study of control samples from healthy donors and cancer patients. Losses at the gene ends were 6 bases for V and 4 bases for J; bases not matched to a gene: 3. CDR3 length: 13 residues. This table comes from immunoSEQ multiplex PCR, and its TCRdb copy is limited to in-frame clones, with some not included. The profile shows 51,000 or so clones, 80% of them singletons. The sequence came from a man aged 65 to 85 in good health. The chain couples TRBV12-3 or TRBV12-4 to TRBJ1-1; TRBD1 matches at 9 bases. Sequenced material: blood. CDR3 region: CASSQDRGTEAFF. CDR3 nucleotide sequence: TGTGCCAGCAGCCAGGACAGGGGCACTGAAGCTTTCTTT.